This paragraph reports one T cell receptor (beta chain). Antigen: not known. In the PCR, 60 Vbeta and 13 Jbeta primers were used. Method: immunoSEQ multiplex PCR; TCRdb's copy keeps in-frame clones and lacks some. The table records about 94,000 clones, around 84% of them present only once. These data belong to a study of cytomegalovirus exposure and HLA in healthy donors. Across the whole study: For the 300 to 450 genotyped donors, approximately 83% fell within the Caucasian-associated ancestry cluster. General observations from the study: The sole available immune exposure information was CMV serostatus.

CDR3 length: 16 amino acids. V lost 1 base, J lost 2 bases, and 13 bases lay in between. From germline, CDR1 is SEHNR and CDR2 FQNEAQ (reference sequence). The material sequenced was PBMCs. The chain joins TRBV7-9 to TRBJ2-3; a weak D match, TRBD1 (6 bases). This TCR came from a human donor in good health. The CDR3 region has the DNA TGTGCCAGCAGCTTAGTACAGGGCCGACTCACAGATACGCAGTATTTT. Its protein is CASSLVQGRLTDTQYF.